Listed below are T cell receptor beta chains from one sample, sequenced in a study of cytomegalovirus exposure and HLA in healthy donors. Using immunoSEQ multiplex PCR, the repertoire was profiled, and TCRdb retains in-frame clones only, with some absent. The table records around 92,000 clones, around 80% of them present only once. The source material was PBMCs. All receptors come from a man younger than 35 in good health and CMV-seronegative. Both conserved end residues are part of each CDR3. D genes are given only for firm matches. Some rows mark clone size as missing; the rest say once, few, many or name a class of expanded clone.

d_call: TRBD1
v_call: TRBV30
j_call: TRBJ1-5
clone_size: few
cdr3_aa: CAWEGGQGKGNQPQHF
cdr3_nt: TGTGCCTGGGAAGGGGGACAGGGAAAAGGCAATCAGCCCCAGCATTTT

d_call: TRBD2
v_call: TRBV2
j_call: TRBJ2-1
clone_size: .
cdr3_aa: CASSESLRLAGGNEQFF
cdr3_nt: TGTGCCAGCAGTGAATCCCTCAGACTAGCGGGAGGGAATGAGCAGTTCTTC

d_call: TRBD1
v_call: TRBV25-1
j_call: TRBJ2-7
clone_size: .
cdr3_aa: CASSARQGYEQYF
cdr3_nt: TGTGCCAGCAGTGCAAGACAGGGCTACGAGCAGTACTTC

d_call: .
v_call: TRBV6-1
j_call: TRBJ2-7
clone_size: once
cdr3_aa: CASSEGQLGLASYEQYF
cdr3_nt: TGTGCCAGCAGTGAAGGACAGCTGGGACTGGCCTCCTACGAGCAGTACTTC

d_call: .
v_call: TRBV2
j_call: TRBJ1-1
clone_size: .
cdr3_aa: CASSDRRIEAFF
cdr3_nt: TGTGCCAGCAGTGATAGGCGGATTGAAGCTTTCTTT

d_call: TRBD2
v_call: TRBV7-3
j_call: TRBJ2-3
clone_size: once
cdr3_aa: CASSLKGGGALTDTQYF
cdr3_nt: TGTGCCAGCAGCTTAAAGGGCGGGGGGGCTTTGACAGATACGCAGTATTTT

d_call: TRBD2
v_call: TRBV5-1
j_call: TRBJ2-1
clone_size: .
cdr3_aa: CASSLASVTSGGAGEQFF
cdr3_nt: TGCGCCAGCAGCTTGGCCTCGGTGACTAGCGGGGGGGCAGGTGAGCAGTTCTTC

d_call: TRBD1
v_call: TRBV5-4
j_call: TRBJ1-1
clone_size: .
cdr3_aa: CASSPTGGWTEAFF
cdr3_nt: TGTGCCAGCAGCCCGACAGGGGGCTGGACTGAAGCTTTCTTT

d_call: TRBD2
v_call: TRBV7-7
j_call: TRBJ2-1
clone_size: .
cdr3_aa: CASSPFSGGPYNEQFF
cdr3_nt: TGTGCCAGCAGCCCCTTTAGCGGGGGGCCCTACAATGAGCAGTTCTTC

d_call: .
v_call: TRBV5-1
j_call: TRBJ2-7
clone_size: .
cdr3_aa: CASSSALGPSYEQYF
cdr3_nt: TGCGCCAGCAGCTCGGCCTTGGGGCCCTCCTACGAGCAGTACTTC

d_call: TRBD1
v_call: TRBV15
j_call: TRBJ2-7
clone_size: .
cdr3_aa: CATSRGGQGAYEQYF
cdr3_nt: TGTGCCACCAGCAGAGGTGGACAGGGGGCCTACGAGCAGTACTTC

d_call: TRBD1
v_call: TRBV6-4
j_call: TRBJ1-4
clone_size: few
cdr3_aa: CASRRDRERMGKEKLFF
cdr3_nt: TGTGCCAGCAGGCGGGACAGGGAGCGAATGGGGAAAGAAAAACTGTTTTTT

d_call: TRBD2
v_call: TRBV5-4
j_call: TRBJ2-3
clone_size: .
cdr3_aa: CATATNSGTSKYF
cdr3_nt: TGTGCCACCGCTACCAACTCCGGGACTAGCAAGTATTTT

d_call: TRBD1
v_call: TRBV6-1
j_call: TRBJ2-1
clone_size: .
cdr3_aa: CASSEGRGPPYNEQFF
cdr3_nt: TGTGCCAGCAGTGAGGGCAGGGGGCCTCCCTACAATGAGCAGTTCTTC

d_call: TRBD1
v_call: TRBV6-5
j_call: TRBJ1-6
clone_size: .
cdr3_aa: CASSYLDRGNSPLHF
cdr3_nt: TGTGCCAGCAGTTACTTAGACAGGGGGAATTCACCCCTCCACTTT

d_call: .
v_call: TRBV12-5
j_call: TRBJ1-1
clone_size: .
cdr3_aa: CASGFRSTEAFF
cdr3_nt: TGTGCTAGTGGTTTCCGTAGCACTGAAGCTTTCTTT

d_call: .
v_call: TRBV14
j_call: TRBJ2-5
clone_size: .
cdr3_aa: CASSQDRNSQETQYF
cdr3_nt: TGTGCCAGCAGCCAAGATCGGAACAGCCAAGAGACCCAGTACTTC

d_call: .
v_call: TRBV6-1
j_call: TRBJ1-1
clone_size: few
cdr3_aa: CASREEAFF
cdr3_nt: TGTGCCAGCAGGGAGGAAGCTTTCTTT

d_call: .
v_call: TRBV11-2
j_call: TRBJ1-1
clone_size: once
cdr3_aa: CASSLGEDTEAFF
cdr3_nt: TGTGCCAGCAGCTTAGGGGAGGACACTGAAGCTTTCTTT

d_call: TRBD1
v_call: TRBV2
j_call: TRBJ1-5
clone_size: .
cdr3_aa: CASSQGTGALPQHF
cdr3_nt: TGTGCCAGCAGTCAGGGGACAGGGGCCCTTCCCCAGCATTTT

d_call: .
v_call: TRBV30
j_call: TRBJ1-2
clone_size: .
cdr3_aa: CAWTGGPYGYTF
cdr3_nt: TGTGCCTGGACCGGGGGTCCCTATGGCTACACCTTC

d_call: .
v_call: TRBV14
j_call: TRBJ2-7
clone_size: few
cdr3_aa: CASSQATAYEQYF
cdr3_nt: TGTGCCAGCAGCCAAGCAACAGCCTACGAGCAGTACTTC

d_call: .
v_call: TRBV5-1
j_call: TRBJ1-2
clone_size: .
cdr3_aa: CASSLESVYGYTF
cdr3_nt: TGCGCCAGCAGCTTGGAGTCAGTCTATGGCTACACCTTC

d_call: TRBD1
v_call: TRBV12-5
j_call: TRBJ1-5
clone_size: .
cdr3_aa: CASGEGTGSNQPQHF
cdr3_nt: TGTGCTAGTGGTGAAGGGACAGGGTCCAATCAGCCCCAGCATTTT

d_call: TRBD2
v_call: TRBV9
j_call: TRBJ2-3
clone_size: .
cdr3_aa: CASSVTSGGSDTQYF
cdr3_nt: TGTGCCAGCAGCGTCACTAGCGGGGGGTCAGATACGCAGTATTTT

d_call: TRBD1
v_call: TRBV5-1
j_call: TRBJ2-5
clone_size: .
cdr3_aa: CASSLASLDRETQYF
cdr3_nt: TGCGCCAGCAGCTTGGCCTCATTGGACAGGGAGACCCAGTACTTC

d_call: TRBD1
v_call: TRBV27
j_call: TRBJ2-2
clone_size: .
cdr3_aa: CASSRGQGRVGELFF
cdr3_nt: TGTGCCAGCAGTCGCGGACAGGGGCGAGTCGGGGAGCTGTTTTTT

d_call: TRBD1
v_call: TRBV28
j_call: TRBJ1-5
clone_size: .
cdr3_aa: CASSSPSGGGVNGNQPQHF
cdr3_nt: TGTGCCAGCAGTTCCCCCTCCGGAGGGGGCGTAAATGGCAATCAGCCCCAGCATTTT

d_call: .
v_call: TRBV7-3
j_call: TRBJ2-1
clone_size: .
cdr3_aa: CASSLTSSTDEQFF
cdr3_nt: TGTGCCAGCAGCTTAACGTCCTCGACTGATGAGCAGTTCTTC

d_call: TRBD1
v_call: TRBV6-4
j_call: TRBJ1-1
clone_size: .
cdr3_aa: CASSRTGNTEAFF
cdr3_nt: TGTGCCAGCAGCCGGACAGGGAACACTGAAGCTTTCTTT

d_call: TRBD1
v_call: TRBV2
j_call: TRBJ2-7
clone_size: few
cdr3_aa: CASGTGVQQYF
cdr3_nt: TGTGCCAGCGGGACAGGGGTTCAGCAGTACTTC

d_call: .
v_call: TRBV10-3
j_call: TRBJ2-1
clone_size: .
cdr3_aa: CAIRTPRGGLSEQFF
cdr3_nt: TGTGCCATCAGAACCCCAAGGGGGGGCCTTTCTGAGCAGTTCTTC

d_call: TRBD1
v_call: TRBV7-9
j_call: TRBJ1-5
clone_size: .
cdr3_aa: CASSPGQGTISNQPQHF
cdr3_nt: TGTGCCAGCAGCCCGGGACAGGGAACTATCAGCAATCAGCCCCAGCATTTT

d_call: TRBD1
v_call: TRBV18
j_call: TRBJ2-7
clone_size: few
cdr3_aa: CASSETGTGAHEQYF
cdr3_nt: TGTGCCAGCTCAGAGACCGGGACAGGGGCCCACGAGCAGTACTTC

d_call: .
v_call: TRBV6-4
j_call: TRBJ1-1
clone_size: .
cdr3_aa: CANGPTGKNTEAFF
cdr3_nt: TGTGCCAACGGACCGACAGGAAAGAACACTGAAGCTTTCTTT

d_call: .
v_call: TRBV4-1
j_call: TRBJ1-4
clone_size: .
cdr3_aa: CASSHSAWAGNEKLFF
cdr3_nt: TGCGCCAGCAGCCATTCCGCCTGGGCAGGTAATGAAAAACTGTTTTTT

d_call: TRBD1
v_call: TRBV11-2
j_call: TRBJ2-2
clone_size: .
cdr3_aa: CASSLVLTGGRTGELFF
cdr3_nt: TGTGCCAGCAGCTTAGTCCTAACAGGGGGCAGGACCGGGGAGCTGTTTTTT

d_call: .
v_call: TRBV7-9
j_call: TRBJ2-5
clone_size: few
cdr3_aa: CASSGSGRGETQYF
cdr3_nt: TGTGCCAGCAGCGGTAGCGGTAGAGGAGAGACCCAGTACTTC

d_call: TRBD1
v_call: TRBV28
j_call: TRBJ2-7
clone_size: .
cdr3_aa: CASSLTGGNRGYHGEQYF
cdr3_nt: TGTGCCAGCAGTCTGACGGGCGGGAACAGGGGGTATCATGGCGAGCAGTACTTC

d_call: TRBD2
v_call: TRBV27
j_call: TRBJ2-7
clone_size: .
cdr3_aa: CASSGAGGRGSDYEQYF
cdr3_nt: TGTGCCAGCAGTGGGGCGGGAGGCAGGGGTTCCGACTACGAGCAGTACTTC

d_call: .
v_call: TRBV2
j_call: TRBJ1-1
clone_size: few
cdr3_aa: CASRGPGNTEAFF
cdr3_nt: TGTGCCAGCAGGGGGCCGGGGAACACTGAAGCTTTCTTT

d_call: .
v_call: TRBV10-3
j_call: TRBJ2-3
clone_size: .
cdr3_aa: CAIYSGYGTDTQYF
cdr3_nt: TGTGCCATCTACTCCGGATACGGGACAGATACGCAGTATTTT

d_call: .
v_call: TRBV7-9
j_call: TRBJ1-1
clone_size: .
cdr3_aa: CASSLEDTEAFF
cdr3_nt: TGTGCCAGCAGCTTGGAGGACACTGAAGCTTTCTTT

d_call: TRBD2
v_call: TRBV9
j_call: TRBJ2-1
clone_size: .
cdr3_aa: CASSNTNGGGVVEQFF
cdr3_nt: TGTGCCAGCAGTAACACAAACGGCGGGGGGGTGGTTGAGCAGTTCTTC

d_call: .
v_call: TRBV7-2
j_call: TRBJ2-3
clone_size: .
cdr3_aa: CASSLKPQYF
cdr3_nt: TGTGCCAGCAGCCTTAAGCCGCAGTATTTT

d_call: .
v_call: TRBV1
j_call: TRBJ2-7
clone_size: few
cdr3_aa: CTSSQGGQGSSYEQYF
cdr3_nt: TGCACCAGCAGCCAAGGGGGACAAGGATCGAGCTACGAGCAGTACTTC

d_call: .
v_call: TRBV5-5
j_call: TRBJ1-2
clone_size: .
cdr3_aa: CASSLGPRGDGYTF
cdr3_nt: TGTGCCAGCAGCTTGGGGCCCAGGGGCGATGGCTACACCTTC

d_call: .
v_call: TRBV19
j_call: TRBJ2-1
clone_size: .
cdr3_aa: CASSIDLGEQFF
cdr3_nt: TGTGCCAGTAGTATAGATCTGGGCGAGCAGTTCTTC

d_call: .
v_call: TRBV27
j_call: TRBJ1-1
clone_size: .
cdr3_aa: CASSRSGSRVNTEAFF
cdr3_nt: TGTGCCAGCAGTCGATCGGGGAGCAGAGTGAACACTGAAGCTTTCTTT

d_call: .
v_call: TRBV4-2
j_call: TRBJ2-6
clone_size: few
cdr3_aa: CASSQDSLRSHSGGNVLTF
cdr3_nt: TGTGCCAGCAGCCAAGATAGTCTTCGTTCCCACTCGGGTGGCAACGTCCTGACTTTC

d_call: TRBD1
v_call: TRBV6-5
j_call: TRBJ2-7
clone_size: few
cdr3_aa: CASSYVPGGNEQYF
cdr3_nt: TGTGCCAGCAGTTACGTCCCAGGGGGCAACGAGCAGTACTTC

d_call: .
v_call: TRBV29-1
j_call: TRBJ2-3
clone_size: .
cdr3_aa: CSSRSGNTDTQYF
cdr3_nt: TGCAGCAGTAGGAGCGGAAACACAGATACGCAGTATTTT

d_call: .
v_call: TRBV6-5
j_call: TRBJ2-7
clone_size: .
cdr3_aa: CASLPEDIFYEQYF
cdr3_nt: TGTGCCAGCTTACCTGAGGATATCTTCTACGAGCAGTACTTC

d_call: .
v_call: TRBV10-2
j_call: TRBJ1-1
clone_size: .
cdr3_aa: CASSGPRREGGQNTEAFF
cdr3_nt: TGCGCCAGCAGTGGGCCCCGGAGGGAGGGAGGGCAGAACACTGAAGCTTTCTTT

d_call: .
v_call: TRBV18
j_call: TRBJ1-2
clone_size: few
cdr3_aa: CASSPTGRGAESYGYTF
cdr3_nt: TGTGCCAGCTCACCAACGGGGAGAGGAGCCGAGAGCTATGGCTACACCTTC

d_call: TRBD2
v_call: TRBV5-1
j_call: TRBJ2-1
clone_size: .
cdr3_aa: CASSPAGDYNEQFF
cdr3_nt: TGCGCCAGCAGCCCAGCGGGGGACTACAATGAGCAGTTCTTC

d_call: .
v_call: TRBV7-9
j_call: TRBJ2-7
clone_size: .
cdr3_aa: CASSFPLAGTYEQYF
cdr3_nt: TGTGCCAGCAGCTTTCCCTTAGCAGGGACCTACGAGCAGTACTTC